This is a list of T cell receptor beta chains from one sample in a study of shared clonotypes between healthy human individuals. Method: immunoSEQ multiplex PCR; TCRdb's copy keeps in-frame clones and lacks some. Here the sample spans hundreds of thousands of clones, about 96% being singletons. Sequenced input: naive CD4+ T cells sorted from blood. These receptors were taken from a woman aged 25 to 45 in good health. Both conserved end residues are part of each CDR3. A D gene is named only where the DNA matches it firmly. The size entry is marked missing in some rows and otherwise reads once, few, many or a size class.

j_call d_call v_call clone_size cdr3_length cdr3_nt cdr3_aa
TRBJ1-1 NA TRBV7-9 NA 13 TGTGCCAGCAGCCCAAAGTCGGACGGTGAAGCTTTCTTT CASSPKSDGEAFF
TRBJ2-1 TRBD2 TRBV2 NA 15 TGTGCCAGCACCTTACTAGCGGGAGTGGTAAATGAGCAGTTCTTC CASTLLAGVVNEQFF
TRBJ2-1 TRBD2 TRBV4-1 NA 18 TGCGCCAGCAGCCCCGGACTAGCGGGAGGACCCACCTACAATGAGCAGTTCTTC CASSPGLAGGPTYNEQFF
TRBJ2-4 TRBD2 TRBV11-2 NA 16 TGTGCCAGCAGCCTTCTAGGAGCGGGGGAGGGATACATTCAGTACTTC CASSLLGAGEGYIQYF
TRBJ2-3 NA TRBV19 NA 14 TGTGCCAGTAGTCCGGGCTGGAGTGAAGATACGCAGTATTTT CASSPGWSEDTQYF
TRBJ1-1 NA TRBV2 NA 14 TGTGCCAGCAGTAAACAGACCTTGAACACTGAAGCTTTCTTT CASSKQTLNTEAFF
TRBJ1-6 NA TRBV28 NA 14 TGTGCCAGCAGTTTAGGGGGGCAGGGTTCACCCCTCCACTTT CASSLGGQGSPLHF
TRBJ2-1 NA TRBV19 NA 16 TGTGCCAGTAGTTTGAATAGCGCTAGCTCCTACAATGAGCAGTTCTTC CASSLNSASSYNEQFF
TRBJ1-5 NA TRBV18 NA 14 TGTGCCAGCTCCCCCGACAGGAACAATCAGCCCCAGCATTTT CASSPDRNNQPQHF
TRBJ2-5 NA TRBV7-3 NA 14 TGTGCCAGCAGCTTATTGGCAGGACTTGGGACCCAGTACTTC CASSLLAGLGTQYF
TRBJ2-7 NA TRBV28 NA 14 TGTGCCAGCACCCTAGGGGCCTACGCCTACGAGCAGTACTTC CASTLGAYAYEQYF
TRBJ2-3 TRBD2 TRBV7-2 NA 16 TGTGCCAGCAGCCCATTAGCGGGAATGGGCACAGATACGCAGTATTTT CASSPLAGMGTDTQYF
TRBJ1-6 NA TRBV4-1 NA 13 TGCGCCAGCAGCCAGGAACAGAATTCACCCCTCCACTTT CASSQEQNSPLHF
TRBJ2-7 NA TRBV4-1 once 17 TGCGCCAGCAGCCAAATCCTCCGGGTCAGAAGCTCCTACGAGCAGTACTTC CASSQILRVRSSYEQYF
TRBJ2-7 TRBD2 TRBV10-2 NA 16 TGCGCCAGCACTAGAGACTTTAGCGGGAGAGGGAACGAGCAGTACTTC CASTRDFSGRGNEQYF
TRBJ2-1 TRBD2 TRBV5-1 once 16 TGCGCCAGCAGCTTGGACGGGACTAGCGTTTACAATGAGCAGTTCTTC CASSLDGTSVYNEQFF
TRBJ2-7 NA TRBV7-9 NA 16 TGTGCCAGCAGCTTAGCGTCGATAAGGGTTTTCAATGGGCAGTACTTC CASSLASIRVFNGQYF